The subject of this entry is one TCR beta chain. Generated by immunoSEQ multiplex PCR, the TCRdb table keeps only in-frame clones and is missing some. Here the sample spans about 870,000 clones, 80% to 95% being singletons. Looked up from germline, CDR1 is ENHRY and CDR2 is SYGVKD. Trimming took off 4 bases at V and 6 bases at J, with 13 bases between the two ends. The CDR3 length is 13 residues. The sample comes from a study of shared clonotypes between healthy human individuals. Only CD45RO-negative cells positively selected for CCR7 counted as naive CD8 cells, so terminally differentiated effector memory CD45RA+ cells were excluded.

The sample taken for sequencing was naive CD8+ T cells sorted from blood. The chain uses TRBV10-3 and TRBJ2-7; tentative D call: TRBD1 (5 bases). The origin of this receptor is a man younger than 40 in good health. In nucleotides, the CDR3 is TGTGCCATCAGTGTTGAGGACACCCGCGAGCAGTACTTC. It codes for CAISVEDTREQYF.